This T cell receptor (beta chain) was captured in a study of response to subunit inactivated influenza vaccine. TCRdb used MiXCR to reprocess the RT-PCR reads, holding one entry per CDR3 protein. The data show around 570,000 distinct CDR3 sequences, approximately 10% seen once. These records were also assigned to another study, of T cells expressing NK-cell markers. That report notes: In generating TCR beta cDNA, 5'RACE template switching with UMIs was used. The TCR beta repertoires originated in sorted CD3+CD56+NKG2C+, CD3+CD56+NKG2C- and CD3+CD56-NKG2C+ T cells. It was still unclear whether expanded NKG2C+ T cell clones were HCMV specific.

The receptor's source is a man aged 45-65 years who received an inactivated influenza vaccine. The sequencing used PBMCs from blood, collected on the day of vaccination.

CDR3 sequence reads: CASSDPETGSYNSPLHF. In DNA, the CDR3 is TGTGCCAGCAGTGACCCAGAAACAGGGAGCTATAATTCACCCCTCCACTTT. This rearrangement joins TRBV6-4 to TRBJ1-6; possibly TRBD1 for D (6 bases). Germline CDR1 MRHNA, CDR2 SNTAGT. Trimming took off 2 bases at V and 3 bases at J, with 14 bases between the two ends. This CDR3 comprises 17 residues.